This T cell receptor beta chain was captured in a study of neurological immune-mediated disorders. Study results and caveats: Whereas HTLV-1-associated myelopathy showed the most TCR clonal expansion, multiple sclerosis showed the least, with levels below those of healthy controls.

The cDNA was synthesized by means of template-switch 5'RACE, which was carried out with 10-nucleotide random UMIs. Every sequencing run drew on 15-18 subjects and yielded over 170 million TCR-beta sequences. TCRdb processed the 5' RACE reads anew with MiXCR; each CDR3 protein has one entry. Counted here are tens of thousands of distinct CDR3 sequences, roughly 2.5% occurring once; the ten biggest clones make up less than 2.5%. This clonotype was picked up many times. Antigen specificity is unknown. Germline assignment: CDR1 MNHNY and CDR2 SVGAGI (reference sequence). The CDR3 contains 15 residues. J gave up 5 bases and V 7 bases, and 14 bases lay outside the gene matches. The unsorted libraries were made from 2 million PBMCs kept at -80 C.

The J gene is TRBJ2-7, the V gene TRBV6-6, with 7 bases fitting TRBD1. The sequenced sample consisted of PBMCs. This TCR came from a man aged 50 to 60 with multiple sclerosis. CDR3: CASTPAEQGFHEQYF. CDR3 nucleotide sequence: TGTGCCAGCACCCCCGCGGAACAGGGGTTCCACGAGCAGTACTTC.